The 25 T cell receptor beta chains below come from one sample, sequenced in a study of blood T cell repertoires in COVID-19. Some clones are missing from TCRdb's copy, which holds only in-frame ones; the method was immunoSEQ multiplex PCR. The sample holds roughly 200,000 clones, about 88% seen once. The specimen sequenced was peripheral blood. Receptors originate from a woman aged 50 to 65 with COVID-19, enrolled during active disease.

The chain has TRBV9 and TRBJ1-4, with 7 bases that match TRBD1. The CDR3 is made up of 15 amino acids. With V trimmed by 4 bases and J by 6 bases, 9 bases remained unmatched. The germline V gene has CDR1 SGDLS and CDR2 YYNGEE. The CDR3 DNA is TGTGCCAGCAGCCCAAAGACAGGGTTTGATGAAAAACTGTTTTTT. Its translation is CASSPKTGFDEKLFF.

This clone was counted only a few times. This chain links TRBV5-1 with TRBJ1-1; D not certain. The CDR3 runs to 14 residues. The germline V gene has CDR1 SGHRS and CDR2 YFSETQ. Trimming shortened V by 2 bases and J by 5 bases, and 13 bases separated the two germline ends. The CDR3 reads CASSFSTLRTEAFF. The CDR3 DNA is TGCGCCAGCAGCTTCAGTACCTTGAGGACTGAAGCTTTCTTT.

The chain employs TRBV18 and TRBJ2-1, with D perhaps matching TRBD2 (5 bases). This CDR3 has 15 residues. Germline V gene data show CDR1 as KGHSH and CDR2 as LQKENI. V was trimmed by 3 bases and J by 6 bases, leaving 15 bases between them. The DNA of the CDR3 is TGTGCCAGCTCACCCCTGGACTCCGCCTTCAATGAGCAGTTCTTC. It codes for CASSPLDSAFNEQFF. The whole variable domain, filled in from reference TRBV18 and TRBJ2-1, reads NAGVMQNPRHLVRRRGQEARLRCSPMKGHSHVYWYRQLPEEGLKFMVYLQKENIIDESGMPKERFSAEFPKEGPSILRIQQVVRGDSAAYFCASSPLDSAFNEQFFGPGTRLTVL.

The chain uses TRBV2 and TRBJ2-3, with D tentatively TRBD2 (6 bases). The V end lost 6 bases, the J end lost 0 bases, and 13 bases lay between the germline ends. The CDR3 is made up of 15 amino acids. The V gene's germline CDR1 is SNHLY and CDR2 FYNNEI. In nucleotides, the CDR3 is TGTGCCAGCAGCGCCCTAGCGACTAGCACAGATACGCAGTATTTT. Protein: CASSALATSTDTQYF.

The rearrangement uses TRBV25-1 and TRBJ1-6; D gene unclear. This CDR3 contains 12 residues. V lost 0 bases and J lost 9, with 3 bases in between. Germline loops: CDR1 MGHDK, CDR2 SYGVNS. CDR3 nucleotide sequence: TGTGCCAGCAGTGAATACCGTTCACCCCTCCACTTT. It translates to CASSEYRSPLHF. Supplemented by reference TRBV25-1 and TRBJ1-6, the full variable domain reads EADIYQTPRYLVIGTGKKITLECSQTMGHDKMYWYQQDPGMELHLIHYSYGVNSTEKGDLSSESTVSRIRTEHFPLTLESARPSHTSQYLCASSEYRSPLHFGNGTRLTVT.

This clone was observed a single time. CDR3 residues: CASSLVQGTYNEQFF. The CDR3 DNA sequence: TGCGCCAGCAGCTTGGTGCAGGGGACGTACAATGAGCAGTTCTTC. The rearrangement uses TRBV5-1 and TRBJ2-1, with D perhaps TRBD1 (6 bases). Trimming cost V 0 bases and J 4 bases, with 11 bases left between them. Germline-derived CDR1 and CDR2 are SGHRS and YFSETQ. This CDR3 spans 15 amino acids.

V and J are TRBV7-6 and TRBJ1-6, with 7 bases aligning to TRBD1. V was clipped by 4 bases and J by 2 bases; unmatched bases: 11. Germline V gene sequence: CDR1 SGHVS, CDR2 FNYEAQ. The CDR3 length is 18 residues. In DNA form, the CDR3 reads TGTGCCAGCAGCTGGGAGACAGGGAGGAATCCCTATAATTCACCCCTCCACTTT. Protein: CASSWETGRNPYNSPLHF.

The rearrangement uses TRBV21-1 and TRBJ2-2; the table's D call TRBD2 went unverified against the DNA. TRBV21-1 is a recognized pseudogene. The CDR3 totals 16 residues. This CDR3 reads CASSSGTAGATGELFF. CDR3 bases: TGTGCCAGCAGCAGCGGGACGGCTGGGGCCACCGGGGAGCTGTTTTTT.

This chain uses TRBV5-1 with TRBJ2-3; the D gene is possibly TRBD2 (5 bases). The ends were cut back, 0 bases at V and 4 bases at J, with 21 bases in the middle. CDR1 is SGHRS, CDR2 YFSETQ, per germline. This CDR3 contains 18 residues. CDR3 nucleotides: TGCGCCAGCAGCTTGGAGCGGCCGACCGGATCGTGGGCAGATACGCAGTATTTT. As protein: CASSLERPTGSWADTQYF.

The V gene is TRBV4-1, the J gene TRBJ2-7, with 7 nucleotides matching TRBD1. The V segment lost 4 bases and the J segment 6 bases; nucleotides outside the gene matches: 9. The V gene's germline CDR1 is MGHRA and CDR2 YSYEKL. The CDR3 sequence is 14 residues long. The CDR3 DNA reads TGCGCCAGCAGCCTCGGGGACAGCGGAAGCGAGCAGTACTTC. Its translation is CASSLGDSGSEQYF.

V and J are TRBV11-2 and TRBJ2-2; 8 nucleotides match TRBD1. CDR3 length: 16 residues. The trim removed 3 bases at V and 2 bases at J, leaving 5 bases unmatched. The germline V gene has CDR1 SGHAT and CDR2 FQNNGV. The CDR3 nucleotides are TGTGCCAGCAGCTTCCAGACAGGGGCTAACACCGGGGAGCTGTTTTTT. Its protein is CASSFQTGANTGELFF.

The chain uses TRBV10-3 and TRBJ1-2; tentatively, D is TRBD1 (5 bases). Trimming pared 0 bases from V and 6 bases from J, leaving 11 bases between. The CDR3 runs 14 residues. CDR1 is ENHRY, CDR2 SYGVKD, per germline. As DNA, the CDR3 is TGTGCCATCAGTGAGTCAGCACGGGGGGATGGCTACACCTTC. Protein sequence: CAISESARGDGYTF.

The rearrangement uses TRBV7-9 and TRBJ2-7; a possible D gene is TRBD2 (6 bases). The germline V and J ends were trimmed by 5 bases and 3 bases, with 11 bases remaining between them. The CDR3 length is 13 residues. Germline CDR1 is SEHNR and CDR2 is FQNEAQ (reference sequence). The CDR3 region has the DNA TGTGCCAGCAGCCCCGGGACTCTCTACGAGCAGTACTTC. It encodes CASSPGTLYEQYF.

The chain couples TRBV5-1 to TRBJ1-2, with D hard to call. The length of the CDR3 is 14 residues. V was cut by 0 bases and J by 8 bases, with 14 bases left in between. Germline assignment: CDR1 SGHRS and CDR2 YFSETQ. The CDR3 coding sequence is TGCGCCAGCAGCTTGGAAGGGCCGCCGGGAGGCTACACCTTC. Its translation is CASSLEGPPGGYTF. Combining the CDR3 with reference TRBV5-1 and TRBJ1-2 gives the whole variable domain KAGVTQTPRYLIKTRGQQVTLSCSPISGHRSVSWYQQTPGQGLQFLFEYFSETQRNKGNFPGRFSGRQFSNSRSEMNVSTLELGDSALYLCASSLEGPPGGYTFGSGTRLTVV.

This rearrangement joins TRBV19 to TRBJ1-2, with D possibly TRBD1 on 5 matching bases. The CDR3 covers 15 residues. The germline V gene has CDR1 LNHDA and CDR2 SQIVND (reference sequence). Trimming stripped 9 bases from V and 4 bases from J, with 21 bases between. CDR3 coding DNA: TGTGCCAGCTACGAGGGGACTATCCGAGGCTATGGCTACACCTTC. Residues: CASYEGTIRGYGYTF.

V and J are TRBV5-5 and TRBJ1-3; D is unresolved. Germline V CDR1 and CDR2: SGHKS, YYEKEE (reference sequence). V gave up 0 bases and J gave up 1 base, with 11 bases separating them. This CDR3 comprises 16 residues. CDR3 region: CASSLVPVSSGNTIYF. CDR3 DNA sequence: TGTGCCAGCAGCTTGGTTCCCGTCTCTTCTGGAAACACCATATATTTT.

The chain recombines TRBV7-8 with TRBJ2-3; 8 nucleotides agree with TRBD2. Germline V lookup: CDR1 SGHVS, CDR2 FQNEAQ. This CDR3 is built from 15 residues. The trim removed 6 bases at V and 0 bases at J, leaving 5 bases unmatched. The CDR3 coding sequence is TGTGCCAGCAGACCCGCGGGGGGCAGCACAGATACGCAGTATTTT. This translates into CASRPAGGSTDTQYF. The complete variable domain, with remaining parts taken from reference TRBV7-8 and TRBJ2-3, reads GAGVSQSPRYKVAKRGQDVALRCDPISGHVSLFWYQQALGQGPEFLTYFQNEAQLDKSGLPSDRFFAERPEGSVSTLKIQRTQQEDSAVYLCASRPAGGSTDTQYFGPGTRLTVL.

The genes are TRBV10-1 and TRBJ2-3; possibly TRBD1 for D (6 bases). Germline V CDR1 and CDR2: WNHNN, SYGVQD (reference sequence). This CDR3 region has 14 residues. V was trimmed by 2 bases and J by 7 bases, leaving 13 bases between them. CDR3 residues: CASSERAGTNTQYF. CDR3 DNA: TGCGCCAGCAGTGAGAGGGCAGGGACAAATACGCAGTATTTT.

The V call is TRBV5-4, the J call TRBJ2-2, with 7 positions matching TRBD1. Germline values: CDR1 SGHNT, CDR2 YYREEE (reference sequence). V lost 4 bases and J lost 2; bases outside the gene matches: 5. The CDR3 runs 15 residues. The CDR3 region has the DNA TGTGCCAGCAGCCGAAAGGGGGCTAACACCGGGGAGCTGTTTTTT. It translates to CASSRKGANTGELFF. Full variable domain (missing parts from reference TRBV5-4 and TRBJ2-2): ETGVTQSPTHLIKTRGQQVTLRCSSQSGHNTVSWYQQALGQGPQFIFQYYREEENGRGNFPPRFSGLQFPNYSSELNVNALELDDSALYLCASSRKGANTGELFFGEGSRLTVL.

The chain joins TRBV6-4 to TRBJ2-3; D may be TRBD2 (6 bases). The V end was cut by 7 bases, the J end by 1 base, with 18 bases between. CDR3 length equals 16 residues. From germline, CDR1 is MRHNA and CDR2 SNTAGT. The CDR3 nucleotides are TGTGCCAGCAAACCACTGGCGGGGAGTGGCACAGATACGCAGTATTTT. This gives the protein CASKPLAGSGTDTQYF.

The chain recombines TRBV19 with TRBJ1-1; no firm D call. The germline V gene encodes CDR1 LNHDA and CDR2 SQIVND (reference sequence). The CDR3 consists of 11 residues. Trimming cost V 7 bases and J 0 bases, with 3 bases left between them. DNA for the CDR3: TGTGCCAGTACCATGAACACTGAAGCTTTCTTT. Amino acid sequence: CASTMNTEAFF.

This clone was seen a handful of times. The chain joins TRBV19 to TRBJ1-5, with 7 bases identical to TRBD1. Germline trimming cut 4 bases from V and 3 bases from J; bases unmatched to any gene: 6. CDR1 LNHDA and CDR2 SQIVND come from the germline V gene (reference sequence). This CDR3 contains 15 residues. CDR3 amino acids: CASSTWDSYNQPQHF. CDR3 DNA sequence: TGTGCCAGTAGTACCTGGGACAGTTACAATCAGCCCCAGCATTTT.

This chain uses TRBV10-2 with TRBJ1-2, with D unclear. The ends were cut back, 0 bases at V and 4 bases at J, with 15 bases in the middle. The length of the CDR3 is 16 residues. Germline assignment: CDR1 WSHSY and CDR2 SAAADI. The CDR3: CASSESIVEGSYGYTF. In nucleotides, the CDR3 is TGCGCCAGCAGTGAGTCGATTGTAGAAGGGAGCTATGGCTACACCTTC.

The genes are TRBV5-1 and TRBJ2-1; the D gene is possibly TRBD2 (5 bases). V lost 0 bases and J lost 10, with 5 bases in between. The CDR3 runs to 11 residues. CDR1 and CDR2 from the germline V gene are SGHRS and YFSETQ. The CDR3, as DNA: TGCGCCAGCAGCTTGGCGGGGGAGCAGTTCTTC. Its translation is CASSLAGEQFF. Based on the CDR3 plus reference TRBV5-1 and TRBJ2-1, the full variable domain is KAGVTQTPRYLIKTRGQQVTLSCSPISGHRSVSWYQQTPGQGLQFLFEYFSETQRNKGNFPGRFSGRQFSNSRSEMNVSTLELGDSALYLCASSLAGEQFFGPGTRLTVL.

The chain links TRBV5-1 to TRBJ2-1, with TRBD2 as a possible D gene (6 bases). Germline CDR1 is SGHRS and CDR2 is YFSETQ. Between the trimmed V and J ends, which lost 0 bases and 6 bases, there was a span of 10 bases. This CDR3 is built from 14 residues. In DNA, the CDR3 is TGCGCCAGCAGCTTGGCCTCGGGACTCAATGAGCAGTTCTTC. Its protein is CASSLASGLNEQFF.